This T cell receptor (beta chain) was recovered during a study of stem cell transplantation in POMP-related autoinflammatory disease. Study-wide context: Impaired MHC class I-dependent CD8+ differentiation was hypothesized from defective thymoproteasomes. CD8+ T cells were low and CD4+ cells naive-skewed before transplant. Study results and limitations: In patients with PRAID, every analyzed T-cell subset tended to show lower diversity and higher clonality.

This clone was recorded a few times. Its specificity is unknown. Germline CDR1 MNHNS, CDR2 SASEGT. This CDR3 is 14 amino acids long. Trimming at V came to 5 bases and at J to 3 bases, leaving 7 bases not matched to a gene. This table comes from immunoSEQ multiplex PCR, and its TCRdb copy is limited to in-frame clones, with some not included. The repertoire holds approximately 65,000 clones, more than 75% seen once, with about 0.66% in the top ten. PRAID featured prominent immunodeficiency. Sequencing was performed on CD4+ T cells from PBMCs, taken after stem cell transplantation. The receptor was derived from a human patient with POMP-related autoinflammation and immune dysregulation (PRAID). Among the T cells, some may be from the graft donor. This rearrangement joins TRBV6-1 to TRBJ2-7; 7 bases are a match to TRBD2. As DNA, the CDR3 is TGTGCCAGCAGTCCGACCGGGACTAACTACGAGCAGTACTTC. It specifies CASSPTGTNYEQYF.